What follows are 4 T cell receptor beta chains derived from one specimen sequenced in a study of T cells in Graves' hyperthyroidism and ophthalmopathy. RNA transcripts were the template for amplifying TCR beta CDR3 regions. The HTBI primer set was used in a first-round RT-PCR of the TCR CDR3. TCRdb analysed the multiplex PCR reads with MiXCR anew, one entry per CDR3 protein. The repertoire consists of 370,000 or so distinct CDR3 sequences, with around 25% occurring once and the leading ten covering roughly 70%. The sample consisted of blood. These receptors were taken from a man aged 50-59 years with Graves' hyperthyroidism.

The CDR3 reads CRVDEQFF. The CDR3 DNA follows: TGCAGGGTGGATGAGCAGTTCTTC. The genes are TRBV29-1 and TRBJ2-1; D is unresolved. The germline CDR1 and CDR2 sequences are SQVTM and ANQGSEA. The CDR3 is made up of 8 amino acids.

This chain links TRBV20-1 with TRBJ2-1, with unresolved D. CDR1 and CDR2 (germline): DFQATT, SNEGSKA (reference sequence). The CDR3 is 16 amino acids. V lost 3 bases to trimming and J lost 1 base, with 16 bases between them. The CDR3 spells CSASKPPEASYNEQFF. The CDR3 nucleotides are TGCAGTGCTAGTAAGCCCCCCGAAGCGTCCTACAATGAGCAGTTCTTC.

J is TRBJ2-1 and V is TRBV12-3 or TRBV12-4; 9 bases fit TRBD2. The CDR3 sequence is 16 residues long. The trim removed 6 bases at V and 5 bases at J, leaving 11 bases unmatched. This CDR3 is CASRPQGLANDNEQFF. The CDR3 coding sequence is TGTGCCAGCAGACCCCAGGGACTAGCCAACGACAATGAGCAGTTCTTC.

The chain couples TRBV27 to TRBJ2-4; TRBD1 aligns across 7 bases. Unmatched junction bases numbered 11, after V lost 7 bases and J lost 8 bases. There are 14 residues in the CDR3. CDR1 is MNHEY, CDR2 SMNVEV, per germline (reference sequence). The CDR3 loop reads CASNHRGRIYIQYF. In nucleotides, the CDR3 is TGTGCCAGCAACCACAGGGGTAGAATCTACATTCAGTACTTC.